A single sample gave rise to the 27 T cell receptor beta chains below, sequenced in a study of blood T cell repertoires in COVID-19. The repertoire was sequenced with immunoSEQ multiplex PCR; TCRdb's copy has only in-frame clones and lacks some. This sample has some 73,000 clones, with about 85% found just once. Specimen: peripheral blood. These receptors all stem from a woman older than 75 with active or convalescent COVID-19.

The chain uses TRBV28 and TRBJ1-2, with D possibly matching TRBD1 (6 bases). With 5 bases removed from V and 3 bases from J, the gap between germline ends came to 22 bases. Germline V gives CDR1 MDHEN, CDR2 SYDVKM. There are 17 residues in the CDR3. CDR3 sequence (DNA): TGTGCCAGCAGTCCCTATGGTGTCGGGGGGCGATACTATGGCTACACCTTC. Its protein is CASSPYGVGGRYYGYTF.

V gene TRBV27 combines with J gene TRBJ1-5; TRBD1 agrees at 7 bases. The CDR3 totals 13 residues. The junction had 5 bases not matched to a gene; V was cut back by 5 bases and J by 7 bases. The germline V gene has CDR1 MNHEY and CDR2 SMNVEV (reference sequence). The CDR3 nucleotides read TGTGCCAGCAGTGACAGGGAACACCAGCCCCAGCATTTT. Its translation is CASSDREHQPQHF.

The chain carries TRBV7-2 and TRBJ1-5; D remains unclear. CDR3 length: 19 residues. Germline values: CDR1 SGHTA, CDR2 FQGNSA. Between the trimmed V and J ends, which lost 3 bases and 0 bases, there was a span of 21 bases. In nucleotides, the CDR3 is TGTGCCAGCAGCTTGGAGGGTAGTCCCTACTCATATAGCAATCAGCCCCAGCATTTT. As protein: CASSLEGSPYSYSNQPQHF.

V is TRBV5-1 and J is TRBJ2-3; 7 nucleotides line up with TRBD1. This CDR3 contains 14 residues. V lost 5 bases and J lost 2; bases outside the gene matches: 5. CDR1 and CDR2 from the germline V gene are SGHRS and YFSETQ. For the CDR3, the DNA is TGCGCCAGCAGAGGGGACAGCCACACAGATACGCAGTATTTT. It codes for CASRGDSHTDTQYF.

This clone has just a few counts. The CDR3 nucleotides read TGTGCCAGCAGCCGGTTAGCGGGGGGCAAAGATACGCAGTATTTT. The encoded protein is CASSRLAGGKDTQYF. The chain links TRBV3-1 (or the pseudogene TRBV3-2) to TRBJ2-3; 10 bases agree with TRBD2. Germline CDR1 LGHDT, CDR2 YNNKEL (reference sequence). This CDR3 has 15 amino acids. V dropped 4 bases and J dropped 5; count of bases not matched to a gene: 6.

The CDR3 here is CASSRGQSSYNEQFF. CDR3 nucleotide sequence: TGTGCCAGCAGCAGGGGACAGAGCTCCTACAATGAGCAGTTCTTC. V gene TRBV9 combines with J gene TRBJ2-1, with 7 positions matching TRBD1. Germline loops: CDR1 SGDLS, CDR2 YYNGEE. The CDR3 contains 15 residues. The V gene end was trimmed by 4 bases and the J gene end by 0 bases; junction bases not matched to a gene: 4.

This chain links TRBV7-2 with TRBJ1-1; D is undetermined. Germline CDR1 SGHTA, CDR2 FQGNSA. V gave up 2 bases and J gave up 1 base, with 5 bases separating them. CDR3 length equals 13 residues. CDR3 protein: CASSLQKNTEAFF. In DNA form, the CDR3 reads TGTGCCAGCAGCTTACAGAAGAACACTGAAGCTTTCTTT.

The chain recombines TRBV30 with TRBJ2-7; no clear D gene. V lost 1 base and J lost 6, with 7 bases in between. CDR1 and CDR2 (germline): GTSNPN, SVGIG (reference sequence). The CDR3 has 11 amino acids. The CDR3 region has the DNA TGTGCCTGGAGTGGAATCGGCGAGCAGTACTTC. Amino acids: CAWSGIGEQYF.

The CDR3 loop reads CASSQAAGKGYGYTF. For the CDR3, the DNA is TGTGCCAGCAGCCAAGCTGCAGGGAAAGGATATGGCTACACCTTC. The rearrangement joins TRBV3-1 (or the pseudogene TRBV3-2) to TRBJ1-2; possibly TRBD1 for D (5 bases). Trimming left V 1 base short and J 5 bases short, with 14 bases between. From germline, CDR1 is LGHDT and CDR2 YNNKEL (reference sequence). CDR3 size: 15 residues.

The chain links TRBV5-4 to TRBJ2-1, with D possibly being TRBD2 (5 bases). Germline assignment: CDR1 SGHNT and CDR2 YYREEE (reference sequence). V was pared by 5 bases and J by 4 bases, with 16 bases between. This CDR3 has 15 amino acids. The DNA of the CDR3 is TGTGCCAGCAGTTATCCCGGGGAGAGGTACAATGAGCAGTTCTTC. Translation: CASSYPGERYNEQFF.

The chain uses TRBV4-3 and TRBJ2-7; a weak D match, TRBD1 (5 bases). This CDR3 comprises 13 residues. The germline V gene encodes CDR1 LGHNA and CDR2 YSLEER. Trimming took 4 bases from V and 5 from J, leaving 12 bases between them. The CDR3 reads CASSLSQGDEQYF. CDR3 in DNA: TGCGCCAGCAGCCTAAGTCAGGGTGACGAGCAGTACTTC.

This chain uses TRBV24-1 with TRBJ1-5, with D perhaps matching TRBD1 (5 bases). The V gene lost 3 bases and the J gene lost 9 bases, with 11 bases spanning the gap. The CDR3 length is 13 residues. Germline V gene lookup returns CDR1 KGHDR and CDR2 SFDVKD. The CDR3: CATSDVSGWPQHF. CDR3 coding DNA: TGTGCCACCAGTGATGTGTCAGGGTGGCCCCAGCATTTT.

The chain joins TRBV7-3 to TRBJ2-5, with TRBD2 identical over 7 bases. The CDR3 totals 14 residues. Trimming at V came to 2 bases and at J to 5 bases, leaving 5 bases not matched to a gene. Germline CDR1 is SGHTA and CDR2 is FQGTGA. The CDR3 sequence is CASSLGRGEETQYF. In DNA form, the CDR3 reads TGTGCCAGCAGCTTAGGGAGGGGCGAGGAGACCCAGTACTTC.

The gene calls are TRBV14 and TRBJ1-2; D is ambiguous. Germline assignment: CDR1 SGHDN and CDR2 FVKESK. V was clipped by 1 base and J by 2 bases, with 5 bases between them. The CDR3 has 13 amino acids. The CDR3 DNA reads as TGTGCCAGCAGCCAAGGGCGGAACTATGGCTACACCTTC. It yields the protein CASSQGRNYGYTF.

The table lists this clone with a count of one. This chain uses TRBV5-1 with TRBJ1-4; 7 bases are a match to TRBD1. Germline values: CDR1 SGHRS, CDR2 YFSETQ. The CDR3 is 16 residues long. With 0 bases clipped from V and 2 bases from J, the junction kept 4 bases outside the gene matches. The CDR3 DNA sequence: TGCGCCAGCAGCTTGGAGGTCAGGGGGACTAATGAAAAACTGTTTTTT. It encodes CASSLEVRGTNEKLFF.

The V and J genes are TRBV5-5 and TRBJ2-1; 9 nucleotides match TRBD1. Germline assignment: CDR1 SGHKS and CDR2 YYEKEE (reference sequence). The CDR3 totals 15 residues. Germline trimming cut 2 bases from V and 6 bases from J; bases unmatched to any gene: 6. CDR3 in DNA: TGTGCCAGCAGCTTAACAGGGGGCGCGGCCAATGAGCAGTTCTTC. Translating gives CASSLTGGAANEQFF.

The V gene is TRBV9, the J gene TRBJ2-3, with TRBD2 matching 7 bases. The V gene's germline CDR1 is SGDLS and CDR2 YYNGEE. The V and J ends lost 3 bases and 5 bases, in that order; junction bases with no gene match: 12. This CDR3 has 16 amino acids. Written as DNA, the CDR3 is TGTGCCAGCAGCGGAAGCATGATAGCGGGTCTAGATACGCAGTATTTT. Translating gives CASSGSMIAGLDTQYF.

The CDR3 loop is CASSINPYGQGRPSEQFF. CDR3 sequence (DNA): TGTGCCAGCAGCATAAACCCGTACGGACAGGGGAGGCCCAGTGAGCAGTTCTTC. The V call is TRBV9, the J call TRBJ2-1; 9 bases map to TRBD1. This CDR3 contains 18 residues. The V gene end was trimmed by 4 bases and the J gene end by 9 bases; junction bases not matched to a gene: 20. Per germline, CDR1 SGDLS and CDR2 YYNGEE.

V and J are TRBV18 and TRBJ1-2; D is perhaps TRBD1 (5 bases). Germline V gene data show CDR1 as KGHSH and CDR2 as LQKENI. Between the trimmed V and J ends, which lost 3 bases and 4 bases, there was a span of 12 bases. This CDR3 is built from 14 residues. CDR3 in DNA: TGTGCCAGCTCACCGGACAACACCGTCTATGGCTACACCTTC. Encoded protein: CASSPDNTVYGYTF.

This chain uses TRBV28 with TRBJ1-2; D possibly corresponds to TRBD1 (6 bases). The CDR3 extends over 16 amino acids. V was clipped by 10 bases and J by 5 bases, with 26 bases between them. Germline V gene sequence: CDR1 MDHEN, CDR2 SYDVKM. CDR3 in amino acids: CATTLIGGRESYGYTF. CDR3 nucleotides: TGTGCCACTACACTTATCGGGGGGCGCGAATCGTATGGCTACACCTTC.

This clone appeared a single time. The chain couples TRBV9 to TRBJ1-4; weak D call: TRBD1 (6 bases). This CDR3 contains 14 residues. CDR1 SGDLS and CDR2 YYNGEE come from the germline V gene. The V and J ends lost 5 bases and 6 bases respectively, with 14 bases between them. CDR3 in DNA: TGTGCCAGCAGTCGGGACAATTGGGATGAAAAACTGTTTTTT. This codes for CASSRDNWDEKLFF. The full variable domain, in which reference TRBV9 and TRBJ1-4 provide the parts outside the CDR3, is DSGVTQTPKHLITATGQRVTLRCSPRSGDLSVYWYQQSLDQGLQFLIQYYNGEERAKGNILERFSAQQFPDLHSELNLSSLELGDSALYFCASSRDNWDEKLFFGSGTQLSVL.

The chain links TRBV12-3 or TRBV12-4 to TRBJ1-1; 9 nucleotides match TRBD1. V dropped 6 bases and J dropped 1; count of bases not matched to a gene: 0. CDR3 size: 13 residues. The CDR3 DNA sequence: TGTGCCAGCAGGGGACAGGGGAACACTGAAGCTTTCTTT. Translation gives CASRGQGNTEAFF.

The V and J genes are TRBV3-1 (or the pseudogene TRBV3-2) and TRBJ2-3; a possible D gene is TRBD2 (6 bases). V dropped 3 bases and J dropped 2 bases, with 12 bases sitting between them. Germline-derived CDR1 and CDR2 are LGHDT and YNNKEL (reference sequence). This CDR3 is 15 amino acids long. The CDR3 region has the DNA TGTGCCAGCAGCCATAGCGGCGGGGACACAGATACGCAGTATTTT. Encoded protein: CASSHSGGDTDTQYF.

The V and J genes are TRBV30 and TRBJ1-3; D not certain. CDR1 GTSNPN and CDR2 SVGIG come from the germline V gene (reference sequence). The V gene lost 6 bases and the J gene lost 4 bases, with 10 bases spanning the gap. The CDR3 runs 12 residues. CDR3 protein: CACVGFGNTIYF. The CDR3 DNA is TGTGCCTGCGTCGGGTTCGGAAACACCATATATTTT.

The table lists this clone with a count of one. The junction differs from germline at one of its ends, possibly a read error. The rearrangement links TRBV18 to TRBJ1-2; 7 bases agree with TRBD1. The germline V gene has CDR1 KGHSH and CDR2 LQKENI. This CDR3 is built from 12 residues. The CDR3 reads CASSTTGPAVAF. The DNA of the CDR3 is TGTGCCAGCTCTACGACAGGGCCCGCCGTCGCCTTC. Supplemented by reference TRBV18 and TRBJ1-2, the full variable domain reads NAGVMQNPRHLVRRRGQEARLRCSPMKGHSHVYWYRQLPEEGLKFMVYLQKENIIDESGMPKERFSAEFPKEGPSILRIQQVVRGDSAAYFCASSTTGPAVAFGSGTRLTVV.

In regard to this clone: At one of its ends the junction is not consistent with the germline gene, which may arise from a read error. The chain joins TRBV7-7 to TRBJ1-4; TRBD1 might be the D (5 bases). Germline CDR1 and CDR2: SSHAT and FNYEAQ (reference sequence). The CDR3 is 19 amino acids. The CDR3 DNA reads as TGTGCTAGCAGCTCCTACCCTATTCCGACAGTCGGAGATAATGAAAAACTGTTTTTT. Protein: CASSSYPIPTVGDNEKLFF. The full variable domain, rest sourced from reference TRBV7-7 and TRBJ1-4, is GAGVSQSPRYKVTKRGQDVTLRCDPISSHATLYWYQQALGQGPEFLTYFNYEAQPDKSGLPSDRFSAERPEGSISTLTIQRTEQRDSAMYRCASSSYPIPTVGDNEKLFFGSGTQLSVL.

The chain has TRBV28 and TRBJ2-3, with a possible D match to TRBD1 (6 bases). The CDR3 has 17 residues. CDR1 is MDHEN and CDR2 is SYDVKM in the germline V gene. V dropped 10 bases and J dropped 0 bases, with 23 bases sitting between them. Here the CDR3 reads CATRVRGRTSSTDTQYF. In DNA, the CDR3 is TGTGCCACCAGGGTCAGGGGACGGACCTCTAGCACAGATACGCAGTATTTT.